This paragraph covers one T cell receptor (beta chain) sequence. The data derive from a study of blood T cell repertoires in COVID-19. Study overall: PBMCs, B-cell-depleted T cells, or T cells were the source of the cDNA or gDNA that made up the material.

The recovered donors of Cohort 3 showed two negative PCRs, clearance, or symptom resolution. Trimming removed 5 bases from V and 2 bases from J; junction bases left unmatched: 3. The CDR3 sequence is 16 residues long. Germline V CDR1 and CDR2: SEHNR, FQNEAQ (reference sequence). In the original processing: Estimated nucleated cell counts came from reference gene primer amplification. Clones were sequenced by immunoSEQ multiplex PCR, and TCRdb holds only the in-frame ones, with some missing. V and J calls and clone size are given by that table; D and trimming were obtained from the DNA. The sample yields a few hundred thousand clones, around nine tenths seen once.

The receptor was isolated from a woman aged 40-49 years who had recovered from COVID-19. The sample was PBMCs or T cells enriched from blood (not recorded which). The chain is built from TRBV7-9 and TRBJ2-5; TRBD2 matches 15 bases. The CDR3: CASSPGLAGGQETQYF. Here the CDR3 DNA reads TGTGCCAGCAGCCCTGGACTAGCGGGAGGGCAAGAGACCCAGTACTTC. The whole variable domain, remainder taken from reference TRBV7-9 and TRBJ2-5, is DTGVSQNPRHKITKRGQNVTFRCDPISEHNRLYWYRQTLGQGPEFLTYFQNEAQLEKSRLLSDRFSAERPKGSFSTLEIQRTEQGDSAMYLCASSPGLAGGQETQYFGPGTRLLVL.